The next 30 T cell receptor beta chains were all read from a single sample in a study of blood T cells in healthy people across ages. A sample-barcoded 5' primer and a J-beta primer mix were used in a second PCR of roughly 6 to 12 cycles. MiXCR was run by TCRdb on the 5' RACE reads, yielding one entry per CDR3 protein. The sample lists over 450,000 distinct CDR3 sequences; 24% were seen once. The same sample was also used in a study of T cells of mothers and their children.

The sample consisted of blood. The source of these receptors is a boy aged 5-17 years in good health.

The chain employs TRBV20-1 and TRBJ2-7, with 7 bases identical to TRBD1. Per germline, CDR1 DFQATT and CDR2 SNEGSKA (reference sequence). The junction had 8 bases not matched to a gene; V was cut back by 6 bases and J by 0 bases. There are 14 residues in the CDR3. In nucleotides, the CDR3 is TGCAGTGCCCGAGGGACAGCGAGCTCCTACGAGCAGTACTTC. It translates to CSARGTASSYEQYF.

The V and J genes are TRBV15 and TRBJ2-2; either TRBD1 or TRBD2 may supply D (5 bases each). Germline V CDR1 and CDR2: LNHNV, YYDKDF (reference sequence). With 3 bases removed from V and 3 bases from J, the gap between germline ends came to 20 bases. This CDR3 has 18 amino acids. CDR3 region: CATSRQFRGSKDTGELFF. CDR3 nucleotides: TGTGCCACCAGCAGGCAATTCCGGGGCTCGAAGGACACCGGGGAGCTGTTTTTT.

This clonotype has just a few counts. This chain connects TRBV20-1 to TRBJ2-3; D is unclear. Germline V CDR1 and CDR2: DFQATT, SNEGSKA (reference sequence). The CDR3 runs 13 residues. Trimming took 3 bases from V and 2 from J, leaving 9 bases between them. The CDR3 here is CSASKDVTDTQYF. As DNA, the CDR3 is TGCAGTGCTAGTAAGGACGTCACAGATACGCAGTATTTT.

This clonotype was counted between two and nine times. This chain connects TRBV4-1 to TRBJ1-1; TRBD1 is a possible D gene (5 bases). The CDR3 covers 16 residues. Germline CDR1 and CDR2: MGHRA and YSYEKL. V was pared by 0 bases and J by 7 bases, with 18 bases between. CDR3 protein: CASSQEAGTAALEAFF. CDR3 DNA sequence: TGCGCCAGCAGCCAAGAGGCTGGGACCGCGGCCCTTGAAGCTTTCTTT.

The chain uses TRBV3-1 and TRBJ2-7, with D possibly matching TRBD2 (5 bases). Deletions cut 3 bases from V and 5 bases from J, with 14 bases between. The CDR3 has 14 residues. Per the germline V gene, CDR1 is LGHDT and CDR2 is YNNKEL (reference sequence). CDR3 DNA sequence: TGTGCCAGCAGCCATGGACTGGGGTCCGACGAGCAGTACTTC. This codes for CASSHGLGSDEQYF.

This clonotype was seen only a few times. The V call is TRBV3-1, the J call TRBJ2-5, with a possible D match to TRBD2 (6 bases). The CDR3 contains 15 residues. The germline gives CDR1 LGHDT, CDR2 YNNKEL (reference sequence). Trimming pared 3 bases from V and 5 bases from J, leaving 16 bases between. The CDR3 DNA is TGTGCCAGCAGCCACGGAGGGTTGATCCACGAGACCCAGTACTTC. This gives the protein CASSHGGLIHETQYF.

This clonotype was picked up a small number of times. V and J are TRBV7-3 and TRBJ1-5; no reliable D call. CDR1 and CDR2 (germline): SGHTA, FQGTGA. The CDR3 totals 14 residues. Trimming left V 3 bases short and J 2 bases short, with 8 bases between. In DNA form, the CDR3 reads TGTGCCAGCAGCTTCTCCCCACGCAATCAGCCCCAGCATTTT. It is translated as CASSFSPRNQPQHF.

The chain has TRBV28 and TRBJ2-1; 12 positions match TRBD2. The junction had 7 bases not matched to a gene; V was cut back by 5 bases and J by 5 bases. This CDR3 is 16 amino acids long. CDR1 is MDHEN and CDR2 is SYDVKM in the germline V gene. The CDR3 DNA is TGTGCCAGCAGTCTTCTGACTAGCGGGGGACACAATGAGCAGTTCTTC. The encoded protein is CASSLLTSGGHNEQFF.

This clonotype was detected only a few times. The rearrangement links TRBV29-1 to TRBJ2-1; 7 bases align to TRBD2. J gave up 3 bases and V 3 bases, and 5 bases lay outside the gene matches. CDR3 length: 14 amino acids. Germline assignment: CDR1 SQVTM and CDR2 ANQGSEA. The CDR3 DNA is TGCAGCGTTGATGGCGGGAGCATCTACAATGAGCAGTTCTTC. It is translated as CSVDGGSIYNEQFF.

The genes are TRBV6-5 and TRBJ2-5; D unclear. Germline CDR1 and CDR2: MNHEY and SVGAGI. This CDR3 contains 11 residues. Trimming shortened V by 3 bases and J by 13 bases, and 12 bases separated the two germline ends. CDR3 in amino acids: CASSYLRTVYF. CDR3 in DNA: TGTGCCAGCAGTTATTTAAGGACGGTGTACTTC.

The CDR3 nucleotides are TGTGCCAGCAGCTTAGTATCCAGGGTGTACTACGAGCAGTACTTC. Translation: CASSLVSRVYYEQYF. This chain joins TRBV7-9 and TRBJ2-5; tentatively, D is TRBD1 (5 bases). The DNA end favors TRBJ2-7, so the J call may be wrong. In germline, CDR1 is SEHNR, CDR2 FQNEAQ (reference sequence). The CDR3 runs to 15 residues.

This clonotype has ten or more counts. The rearrangement joins TRBV29-1 to TRBJ2-3; D is possibly TRBD2 (5 bases). The germline CDR1 and CDR2 sequences are SQVTM and ANQGSEA. Between the trimmed V and J ends, which lost 5 bases and 1 base, there was a span of 19 bases. The CDR3 has 16 residues. The CDR3 DNA sequence: TGCAGCGTTCCCCGATCGGGAAGTGGTGGCACAGATACGCAGTATTTT. Translated, it gives CSVPRSGSGGTDTQYF.

This clonotype has ten or more counts. The chain recombines TRBV28 with TRBJ2-7, with a tentative D call TRBD2 (5 bases). Trimming stripped 6 bases from V and 1 base from J, with 13 bases between. Looked up from germline, CDR1 is MDHEN and CDR2 is SYDVKM. There are 14 residues in the CDR3. The DNA of the CDR3 is TGTGCCAGCAGCCGGGCGGGCAGTTCCTACGAGCAGTACTTC. Its translation is CASSRAGSSYEQYF.

This clonotype was seen a single time. The chain uses TRBV19 and TRBJ1-4; unclear D gene. V lost 5 bases, J lost 7 bases, and 14 bases lay in between. Germline assignment: CDR1 LNHDA and CDR2 SQIVND (reference sequence). The CDR3 runs to 14 residues. CDR3 sequence (DNA): TGTGCCAGTAGTGTCGGGGTAAGGAGTGAAAAACTGTTTTTT. It encodes CASSVGVRSEKLFF. Full variable domain (remainder filled in from reference TRBV19 and TRBJ1-4): DGGITQSPKYLFRKEGQNVTLSCEQNLNHDAMYWYRQDPGQGLRLIYYSQIVNDFQKGDIAEGYSVSREKKESFPLTVTSAQKNPTAFYLCASSVGVRSEKLFFGSGTQLSVL.

The CDR3 nucleotides read TGCGCCAGCAGCCAATCCGGACGTAGCGGGGGGGCAGATACGCAGTATTTT. Its protein is CASSQSGRSGGADTQYF. The chain recombines TRBV4-3 with TRBJ2-3; 11 positions match TRBD2. Germline CDR1 LGHNA, CDR2 YSLEER. CDR3 size: 17 residues. The trim removed 2 bases at V and 4 bases at J, leaving 8 bases unmatched.

V gene TRBV13 combines with J gene TRBJ2-7, with D perhaps matching TRBD1 (6 bases). Germline V gives CDR1 PRHDT, CDR2 FYEKMQ (reference sequence). V was pared by 2 bases and J by 5 bases, with 13 bases between. The CDR3 is made up of 14 amino acids. The CDR3 reads CASSLYRESNEQYF. The CDR3 nucleotides read TGTGCCAGCAGCTTATACAGGGAGAGCAACGAGCAGTACTTC. Full variable domain (rest looked up from reference TRBV13 and TRBJ2-7): AAGVIQSPRHLIKEKRETATLKCYPIPRHDTVYWYQQGPGQDPQFLISFYEKMQSDKGSIPDRFSAQQFSDYHSELNMSSLELGDSALYFCASSLYRESNEQYFGPGTRLTVT.

This clonotype has just a few counts. The rearrangement joins TRBV7-2 to TRBJ1-2; 7 bases fit TRBD1. In germline, CDR1 is SGHTA, CDR2 FQGNSA. The CDR3 sequence is 15 residues long. The J segment lost 2 bases and the V segment lost 5 bases, leaving 8 bases of the junction unmatched. CDR3 protein: CASSASGGGNYGYTF. CDR3 sequence (DNA): TGTGCCAGCAGCGCATCAGGGGGGGGGAACTATGGCTACACCTTC.

A few counts support this clonotype. This chain links TRBV28 with TRBJ2-5; the D is unclear. This CDR3 is 12 amino acids long. Germline CDR1 MDHEN, CDR2 SYDVKM. The ends were cut back, 3 bases at V and 7 bases at J, with 9 bases in the middle. This chain's CDR3 is CASSFQDGTQYF. CDR3 nucleotide sequence: TGTGCCAGCAGTTTCCAGGATGGGACCCAGTACTTC. Combining the CDR3 with reference TRBV28 and TRBJ2-5 gives the whole variable domain DVKVTQSSRYLVKRTGEKVFLECVQDMDHENMFWYRQDPGLGLRLIYFSYDVKMKEKGDIPEGYSVSREKKERFSLILESASTNQTSMYLCASSFQDGTQYFGPGTRLLVL.

This chain connects TRBV29-1 to TRBJ1-2; D unclear. CDR3 size: 12 residues. Trimming shortened V by 4 bases and J by 0 bases, and 6 bases separated the two germline ends. CDR1 SQVTM and CDR2 ANQGSEA come from the germline V gene. The CDR3 DNA reads TGCAGCGTTGTTAACCCTAACTATGGCTACACCTTC. It encodes CSVVNPNYGYTF. The complete variable domain, with remaining parts taken from reference TRBV29-1 and TRBJ1-2, reads SAVISQKPSRDICQRGTSLTIQCQVDSQVTMMFWYRQQPGQSLTLIATANQGSEATYESGFVIDKFPISRPNLTFSTLTVSNMSPEDSSIYLCSVVNPNYGYTFGSGTRLTVV.

This clonotype was found many times. This rearrangement joins TRBV5-1 to TRBJ2-5, with 7 bases matching TRBD1. CDR3 length equals 15 residues. Germline CDR1 and CDR2: SGHRS and YFSETQ. V was pared by 4 bases and J by 0 bases, with 6 bases of the junction left unmatched. Written as DNA, the CDR3 is TGCGCCAGCAGCGGACAGGTGGGCCACCAAGAGACCCAGTACTTC. It is translated as CASSGQVGHQETQYF.

V usage is TRBV10-3 and J usage is TRBJ2-1, with 7 bases matching TRBD1. After removal of 6 bases from V and 3 bases from J, the junction contained 8 bases not matched to a gene. CDR3 length: 15 amino acids. The germline V gene has CDR1 ENHRY and CDR2 SYGVKD. The CDR3 DNA reads as TGTGCCATCAGACTACAGGGGAACCTCTACAATGAGCAGTTCTTC. Its translation is CAIRLQGNLYNEQFF.

The chain carries TRBV20-1 and TRBJ2-7; 8 nucleotides align to TRBD2. Germline values: CDR1 DFQATT, CDR2 SNEGSKA (reference sequence). The V and J ends lost 6 bases and 2 bases, in that order; junction bases with no gene match: 6. The CDR3 is 13 amino acids. The CDR3 sequence is CSAPGLGTYEQYF. The CDR3 region has the DNA TGCAGTGCACCGGGACTAGGGACCTACGAGCAGTACTTC.

CDR3 nucleotides: TGTGCCAGCAGCCGGGAGGTGTACAATGAGCAGTTCTTC. Its protein product is CASSREVYNEQFF. The chain couples TRBV4-2 to TRBJ2-1; perhaps TRBD2 as D (6 bases). V lost 4 bases and J 4 bases, leaving 8 bases between the germline ends. Germline V gives CDR1 LGHNA, CDR2 YNFKEQ. The length of the CDR3 is 13 residues.

In this sample, this clonotype turned up many times. As DNA, the CDR3 is TGTGCCAGCAGTCCGTCCAAGCTAGCCACCTCCTACAATGAGCAGTTCTTC. Translation gives CASSPSKLATSYNEQFF. The V gene is TRBV2, the J gene TRBJ2-1; maybe TRBD2 (5 bases). The CDR3 spans 17 residues. The V end was cut by 5 bases, the J end by 0 bases, with 17 bases between. Germline V gene sequence: CDR1 SNHLY, CDR2 FYNNEI.

This clonotype was seen a handful of times. This chain uses TRBV7-2 with TRBJ2-5, with D tentatively TRBD2 (5 bases). The DNA matches TRBJ2-1 better at its end, which makes the J call doubtful. The germline CDR1 and CDR2 sequences are SGHTA and FQGNSA. This CDR3 contains 15 residues. CDR3 residues: CASTPPDYPYNEQFF. CDR3 nucleotides: TGTGCCAGCACCCCACCAGACTATCCCTACAATGAGCAGTTCTTC.

This clonotype has just a few counts. V is TRBV7-9 and J is TRBJ2-1; weak D call: TRBD1 (6 bases). V was cut by 5 bases and J by 5 bases, with 10 bases left in between. The length of the CDR3 is 13 residues. CDR1 and CDR2 from the germline V gene are SEHNR and FQNEAQ (reference sequence). The CDR3 DNA follows: TGTGCCAGCAGCGCTCCAGGGGACAATGAGCAGTTCTTC. It specifies CASSAPGDNEQFF.

In its sample, this clonotype was seen a few times. No conserved phenylalanine or tryptophan ends this CDR3, so it is likely a read error. This chain links TRBV7-3 with TRBJ2-1; tentative D call: TRBD2 (6 bases). Trimming took off 6 bases at V and 10 bases at J, with 25 bases between the two ends. The CDR3 length is 16 residues. Per the germline V gene, CDR1 is SGHTA and CDR2 is FQGTGA. CDR3 sequence: CASSPYGGRKSSEQFL. CDR3 bases: TGTGCCAGCAGTCCATACGGGGGTAGAAAATCCAGCGAGCAGTTCCTC.

J is TRBJ1-4 and V is TRBV11-1; TRBD1 matches 11 bases. The CDR3 loop spans 15 amino acids. J gave up 5 bases and V 4 bases, and 3 bases lay outside the gene matches. Germline-derived CDR1 and CDR2 are SGHAT and FQDESV (reference sequence). The CDR3, as DNA: TGTGCCAGCAGCTCGGACAGGGGGCCAAATGAAAAACTGTTTTTT. It is translated as CASSSDRGPNEKLFF.

The V call is TRBV5-1, the J call TRBJ2-1; 14 nucleotides agree with TRBD2. CDR3 size: 17 residues. V trimming: 4 bases; J trimming: 5 bases; junction bases outside the gene matches: 8. Germline CDR1 reads SGHRS; CDR2 reads YFSETQ. CDR3 residues: CASSQGLAGVKDNEQFF. The CDR3, as DNA: TGCGCCAGCAGCCAGGGACTAGCGGGAGTTAAGGACAATGAGCAGTTCTTC.

This clonotype occurred a few times. The chain links TRBV2 to TRBJ2-1; D gene ambiguous. The CDR3 has 12 residues. The V end lost 3 bases, the J end lost 7 bases, and 7 bases lay between the germline ends. Germline assignment: CDR1 SNHLY and CDR2 FYNNEI. The CDR3 sequence is CASSEVWNEQFF. CDR3 in DNA: TGTGCCAGCAGTGAGGTTTGGAATGAGCAGTTCTTC. Drawing the rest from reference TRBV2 and TRBJ2-1, the complete variable domain is EPEVTQTPSHQVTQMGQEVILRCVPISNHLYFYWYRQILGQKVEFLVSFYNNEISEKSEIFDDQFSVERPDGSNFTLKIRSTKLEDSAMYFCASSEVWNEQFFGPGTRLTVL.